These T cell receptor beta chains were read from a single sample in a study of early T cells in non-severe SARS-CoV-2 infection. MiXCR, run by TCRdb on the 5' RACE reads, gives a single entry per CDR3 protein. The sample lists around 70,000 distinct CDR3 sequences, roughly 16% occurring once. Sequencing was carried out using whole blood. Receptors were obtained from an adult who was a healthcare worker with PCR-confirmed SARS-CoV-2 infection or an uninfected control (not recorded which). The CDR3 runs from the conserved cysteine through the conserved F or W. D genes are given only for firm matches. Only some rows state a clone size, as once, few, many or a class for expanded clones.

v_gene	abundance	d_gene	j_gene	CDR3aa	CDR3nt
TRBV20-1	many	.	TRBJ2-1	CSARDKATGDEQFF	TGCAGTGCTAGAGATAAGGCGACGGGCGATGAGCAGTTCTTC
TRBV10-3	many	.	TRBJ1-3	CAISEILDYSENTIYF	TGTGCCATCAGTGAGATCTTAGACTACTCTGAAAACACCATATATTTT
TRBV5-4	many	.	TRBJ2-2	CASSPQVSGNTGELFF	TGTGCCAGCAGCCCCCAGGTTAGCGGGAACACCGGGGAGCTGTTTTTT
TRBV6-2/TRBV6-3	few	.	TRBJ2-5	CASSSFWRAGVGETQYF	TGTGCCAGCAGTTCCTTTTGGAGAGCTGGGGTCGGGGAGACCCAGTACTTC
TRBV13	.	TRBD1	TRBJ1-1	CASSPQDRGSTEAFF	TGTGCCAGCAGCCCTCAGGACAGGGGAAGCACTGAAGCTTTCTTT
TRBV29-1	many	.	TRBJ2-2	CSVRRDRRTGELFF	TGCAGCGTGCGCCGGGACCGAAGGACCGGGGAGCTGTTTTTT
TRBV12-5	.	.	TRBJ1-5	CASGFWGSNQPQHF	TGTGCTAGTGGTTTTTGGGGGAGCAATCAGCCCCAGCATTTT
TRBV5-6	.	.	TRBJ2-2	CASRSVERTGELFF	TGTGCCAGCAGATCGGTCGAGAGGACCGGGGAGCTGTTTTTT
TRBV20-1	many	.	TRBJ1-2	CSASSGQRLRGYTF	TGCAGTGCTAGTTCGGGGCAGCGCCTGAGAGGCTACACCTTC
TRBV7-3	.	.	TRBJ2-5	CASSSTPGQTQYF	TGTGCCAGCAGCTCCACCCCCGGGCAGACCCAGTACTTC
TRBV7-2	.	.	TRBJ1-1	CASSPRYLAFF	TGTGCCAGCAGCCCCCGTTATCTAGCTTTCTTT
TRBV10-2	.	.	TRBJ2-7	CASSESIMGSSYEQYF	TGCGCCAGCAGTGAGTCGATAATGGGGTCGTCCTACGAGCAGTACTTC
TRBV28	many	.	TRBJ2-3	CASSQPLQGGSTDTQYF	TGTGCCAGCAGCCAACCTCTTCAGGGGGGGTCCACAGATACGCAGTATTTT
TRBV11-2	many	TRBD2	TRBJ2-7	CASSPGGPYEQYF	TGTGCCAGCAGCCCGGGGGGACCCTACGAGCAGTACTTC
TRBV9	many	TRBD1	TRBJ1-4	CASSVGQAFNEKLFF	TGTGCCAGCAGCGTGGGACAGGCGTTTAATGAAAAACTGTTTTTT
TRBV12-3/TRBV12-4	.	TRBD1	TRBJ1-2	CASSGPGQIYTF	TGTGCCAGCAGTGGGCCGGGACAGATTTACACCTTC
TRBV20-1	many	TRBD1	TRBJ1-5	CSALTGGGQPQHF	TGCAGTGCTCTGACAGGGGGTGGTCAGCCCCAGCATTTT
TRBV20-1	few	TRBD2	TRBJ2-1	CSASGLAGGSYNEQFF	TGCAGTGCTAGTGGACTAGCGGGGGGCTCCTACAATGAGCAGTTCTTC
TRBV6-5	.	TRBD1	TRBJ1-4	CASSYSGGTNEKLFF	TGTGCCAGCAGTTACTCAGGGGGCACTAATGAAAAACTGTTTTTT
TRBV19	many	.	TRBJ1-5	CASRGEFNQPQHF	TGTGCCAGTAGGGGGGAATTCAATCAGCCCCAGCATTTT
TRBV10-3	few	.	TRBJ2-1	CAISERGGRSYNEQFF	TGTGCCATCAGTGAGAGGGGCGGCCGCTCCTACAATGAGCAGTTCTTC
TRBV12-3/TRBV12-4	.	.	TRBJ1-2	CASSLGARTNLYGYTF	TGTGCCAGCAGTTTAGGGGCACGGACCAACCTCTATGGCTACACCTTC
TRBV20-1	.	TRBD1	TRBJ2-7	CSARGTGQDEQYF	TGCAGTGCTAGGGGGACAGGACAGGACGAGCAGTACTTC
TRBV20-1	.	TRBD2	TRBJ2-2	CSATTGTSRNTGELFF	TGCAGTGCAACCACCGGGACTAGCAGGAACACCGGGGAGCTGTTTTTT
TRBV11-2	.	.	TRBJ2-3	CASSLVTASTDTQYF	TGTGCCAGCAGCTTAGTGACAGCTAGCACAGATACGCAGTATTTT
TRBV6-5	.	TRBD2	TRBJ2-7	CASRVSSGLHEQYF	TGTGCCAGCAGGGTGTCTAGCGGTCTCCACGAGCAGTACTTC
TRBV11-1	once	TRBD1	TRBJ2-7	CASSLRLTGGFNEQYF	TGTGCCAGCAGCTTACGTCTGACAGGGGGATTCAACGAGCAGTACTTC
TRBV12-3/TRBV12-4	.	.	TRBJ2-7	CASSLSREGEQYF	TGTGCCAGCAGTCTCTCCAGGGAAGGCGAGCAGTACTTC
TRBV6-2/TRBV6-3	.	TRBD2	TRBJ2-2	CASSRRLAGYPGELFF	TGTGCCAGCAGTCGCCGACTAGCGGGGTACCCCGGGGAGCTGTTTTTT
TRBV29-1	many	TRBD2	TRBJ2-7	CSVLIAGKEQYF	TGCAGCGTGTTAATAGCGGGAAAAGAGCAGTACTTC
TRBV5-4	few	.	TRBJ2-1	CASSLAVPNEQFF	TGTGCCAGCAGCTTGGCGGTCCCCAATGAGCAGTTCTTC
TRBV20-1	many	TRBD1	TRBJ2-3	CSASHSLGQGSTDTQYF	TGCAGTGCTAGTCACTCATTGGGACAGGGGAGCACAGATACGCAGTATTTT
TRBV6-1	.	TRBD1	TRBJ1-5	CASSRGQGKAQPQHF	TGTGCCAGCAGCCGGGGACAGGGTAAGGCTCAGCCCCAGCATTTT
TRBV7-2	.	.	TRBJ1-2	CASSLLGDGYTF	TGTGCCAGCAGCTTATTAGGGGATGGCTACACCTTC
TRBV28	.	.	TRBJ2-5	CTAGDYQETQYF	TGTACGGCAGGAGACTACCAAGAGACCCAGTACTTC
TRBV29-1	few	TRBD1	TRBJ1-1	CSVLTGSPGTEAFF	TGCAGCGTACTGACAGGGAGTCCGGGCACTGAAGCTTTCTTT
TRBV5-4	.	TRBD1	TRBJ2-7	CASSGRRQGNYEQYF	TGTGCCAGCAGCGGCCGACGACAGGGGAACTACGAGCAGTACTTC
TRBV29-1	few	.	TRBJ2-2	CSVAASQASTGELFF	TGCAGCGTTGCCGCCAGCCAGGCGAGCACCGGGGAGCTGTTTTTT
TRBV7-9	.	TRBD1	TRBJ2-5	CASSLDGTARVLDF	TGTGCCAGCAGCTTAGACGGGACAGCCCGGGTTCTTGACTTC
TRBV29-1	.	TRBD1	TRBJ1-4	CSGAGQINKKLFF	TGCAGCGGGGCGGGACAGATTAATAAAAAACTGTTTTTT
TRBV11-2	few	.	TRBJ2-7	CASSGYGFYEQYF	TGTGCCAGCAGCGGGTATGGGTTCTACGAGCAGTACTTC
TRBV5-1	.	TRBD1	TRBJ1-5	CASSPLTGRDQPQHF	TGCGCCAGCAGCCCGCTGACAGGGAGAGATCAGCCCCAGCATTTT
TRBV7-2	few	TRBD2	TRBJ2-1	CASSRKTGGENEQFF	TGTGCCAGCAGTCGAAAGACGGGAGGGGAAAATGAGCAGTTCTTC
TRBV30	few	TRBD2	TRBJ2-5	CAWSPLAEQETQYF	TGTGCCTGGAGTCCACTAGCGGAACAAGAGACCCAGTACTTC
TRBV28	.	TRBD1	TRBJ1-3	CASSLLTGDAMRNTIYF	TGTGCCAGCAGTTTGTTAACAGGGGATGCCATGAGAAACACCATATATTTT
TRBV7-6	.	.	TRBJ1-2	CASSSTPPGEVYGYTF	TGTGCCAGCAGCTCAACCCCCCCAGGGGAGGTCTATGGCTACACCTTC
TRBV15	few	.	TRBJ2-3	CATSRDRVSGDTQYF	TGTGCCACCAGCAGAGACAGGGTTTCAGGAGATACGCAGTATTTT
TRBV7-7	.	.	TRBJ2-7	CASSARPNGNSYEQYF	TGTGCTAGCAGCGCACGTCCTAACGGGAACTCCTACGAGCAGTACTTC
TRBV7-8	.	TRBD1	TRBJ1-1	CASSLGTGLGTEAFF	TGTGCCAGCAGCTTAGGGACAGGGCTGGGCACTGAAGCTTTCTTT
TRBV7-9	.	TRBD1	TRBJ1-5	CATPGTGYSNQPQHF	TGTGCCACCCCTGGGACAGGTTATAGCAATCAGCCCCAGCATTTT
TRBV18	.	.	TRBJ2-5	CASSPGQETQYF	TGTGCCAGCTCACCCGGACAAGAGACCCAGTACTTC
TRBV2	few	TRBD2	TRBJ2-7	CASRANSGGAYEQYF	TGTGCCAGCAGGGCAAATAGCGGGGGAGCCTACGAGCAGTACTTC
TRBV3-1	few	.	TRBJ1-3	CASSPPTGSVGNTIYF	TGTGCCAGCAGCCCTCCGACAGGCTCCGTTGGAAACACCATATATTTT
TRBV19	.	.	TRBJ1-5	CASSILQGAQHF	TGTGCCAGTAGTATTTTACAAGGGGCCCAGCATTTT